This T cell receptor beta chain was retrieved from a study of T cells in women clearing cervical HPV infection. Regarding the study as a whole: Cases and controls were distinguished at AUC just under 0.85 by richness and V genes.

Worth noting for this clone: Its antigen remains unidentified. The read stops 3 residues short of the end of the CDR3; the missing end is completed from the germline J gene.

Dot-blot hybridization genotyped cervical HPV amplified with MY09/MY11 PCR. Clones were read by immunoSEQ multiplex PCR, and TCRdb kept only the in-frame ones, dropping some. The repertoire table contains more than 30,000 clones. Between the trimmed V and J ends, which lost 0 bases and 2 bases, there was a span of 9 bases. Germline CDR1 reads MGHRA; CDR2 reads YSYEKL. The CDR3 contains 15 residues. The sample was blood buffy coat. The clonotype was recovered from a woman between 18 and 70 years old with a cervical HPV16 infection that either progressed to CIN3+ or cleared (not recorded which). This chain joins TRBV4-1 and TRBJ2-3, with D unresolved. CDR3 protein: CASSQEVTDTDTQYF. The CDR3 bases that were read are TGCGCCAGCAGCCAAGAAGTTACAGACACAGATACG.